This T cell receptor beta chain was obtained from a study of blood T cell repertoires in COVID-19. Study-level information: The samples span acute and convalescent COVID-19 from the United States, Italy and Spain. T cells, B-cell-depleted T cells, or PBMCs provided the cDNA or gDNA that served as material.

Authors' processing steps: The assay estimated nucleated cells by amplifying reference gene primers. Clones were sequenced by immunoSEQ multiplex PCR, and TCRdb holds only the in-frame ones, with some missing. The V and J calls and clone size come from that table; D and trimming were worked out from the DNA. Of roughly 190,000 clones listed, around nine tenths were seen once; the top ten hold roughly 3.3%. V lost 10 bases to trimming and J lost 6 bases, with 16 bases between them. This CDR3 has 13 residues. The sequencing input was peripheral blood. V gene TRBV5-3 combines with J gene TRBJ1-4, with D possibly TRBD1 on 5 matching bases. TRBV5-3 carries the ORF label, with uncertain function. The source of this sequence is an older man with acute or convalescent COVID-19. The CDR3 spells CAGKRGEDEKLFF. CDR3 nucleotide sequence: TGTGCCGGGAAACGGGGGGAGGATGAAAAACTGTTTTTT.